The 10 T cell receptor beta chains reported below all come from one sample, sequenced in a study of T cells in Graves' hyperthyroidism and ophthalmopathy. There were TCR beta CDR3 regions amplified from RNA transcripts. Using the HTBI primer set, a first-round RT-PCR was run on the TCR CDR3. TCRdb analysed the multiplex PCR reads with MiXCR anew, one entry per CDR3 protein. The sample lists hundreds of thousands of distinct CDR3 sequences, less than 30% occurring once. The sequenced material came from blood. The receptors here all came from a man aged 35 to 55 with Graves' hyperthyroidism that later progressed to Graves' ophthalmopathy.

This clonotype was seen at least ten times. Here the CDR3 DNA reads TGCGCCAGCAGCTTGTCGGATGATTCACCCCTCCACTTT. This sequence encodes CASSLSDDSPLHF. This chain joins TRBV5-1 and TRBJ1-6; D gene unclear. CDR3 length: 13 residues. Germline values: CDR1 SGHRS, CDR2 YFSETQ. Trimming took off 1 base at V and 8 bases at J, with 7 bases between the two ends.

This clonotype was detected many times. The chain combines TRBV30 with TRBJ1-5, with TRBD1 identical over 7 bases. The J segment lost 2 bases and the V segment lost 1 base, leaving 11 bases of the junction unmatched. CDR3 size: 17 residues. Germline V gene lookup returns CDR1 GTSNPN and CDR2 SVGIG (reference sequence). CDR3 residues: CAWSGHRGRRGNQPQHF. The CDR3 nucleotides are TGTGCCTGGAGTGGACATAGGGGGCGTCGGGGCAATCAGCCCCAGCATTTT.

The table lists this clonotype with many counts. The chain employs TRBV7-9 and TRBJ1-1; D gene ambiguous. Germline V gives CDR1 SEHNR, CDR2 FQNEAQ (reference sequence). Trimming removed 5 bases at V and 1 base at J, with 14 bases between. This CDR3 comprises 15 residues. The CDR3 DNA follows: TGTGCCAGCAGCACGGGCGGGGTGGCGAACACTGAAGCTTTCTTT. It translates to CASSTGGVANTEAFF.

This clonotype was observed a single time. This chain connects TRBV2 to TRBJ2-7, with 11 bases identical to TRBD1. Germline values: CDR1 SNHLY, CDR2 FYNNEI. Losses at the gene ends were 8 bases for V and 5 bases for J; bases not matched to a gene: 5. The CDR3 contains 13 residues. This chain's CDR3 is CASGGQGGNEQYF. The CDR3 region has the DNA TGTGCCAGCGGGGGACAGGGGGGGAACGAGCAGTACTTC. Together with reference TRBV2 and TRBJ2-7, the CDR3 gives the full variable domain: EPEVTQTPSHQVTQMGQEVILRCVPISNHLYFYWYRQILGQKVEFLVSFYNNEISEKSEIFDDQFSVERPDGSNFTLKIRSTKLEDSAMYFCASGGQGGNEQYFGPGTRLTVT.

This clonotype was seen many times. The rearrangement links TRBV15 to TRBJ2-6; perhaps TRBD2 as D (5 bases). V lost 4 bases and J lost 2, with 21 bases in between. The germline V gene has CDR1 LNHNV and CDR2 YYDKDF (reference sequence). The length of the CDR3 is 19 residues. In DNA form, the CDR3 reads TGTGCCACCAGCAACCGCCTGGGGAGAGCAAACACTGGGGCCAACGTCCTGACTTTC. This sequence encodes CATSNRLGRANTGANVLTF.

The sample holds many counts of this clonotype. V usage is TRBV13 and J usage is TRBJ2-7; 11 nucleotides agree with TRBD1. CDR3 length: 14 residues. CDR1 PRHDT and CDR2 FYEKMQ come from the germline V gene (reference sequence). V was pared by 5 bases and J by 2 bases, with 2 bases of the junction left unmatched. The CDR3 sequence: CASSTGQGAYEQYF. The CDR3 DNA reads TGTGCCAGCAGCACGGGACAGGGGGCCTACGAGCAGTACTTC.

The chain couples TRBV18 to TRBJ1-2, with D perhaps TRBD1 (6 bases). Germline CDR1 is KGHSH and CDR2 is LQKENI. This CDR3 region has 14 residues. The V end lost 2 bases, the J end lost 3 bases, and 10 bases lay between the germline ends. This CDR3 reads CASSPNREDYGYTF. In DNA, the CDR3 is TGTGCCAGCTCACCAAACAGGGAGGACTATGGCTACACCTTC.

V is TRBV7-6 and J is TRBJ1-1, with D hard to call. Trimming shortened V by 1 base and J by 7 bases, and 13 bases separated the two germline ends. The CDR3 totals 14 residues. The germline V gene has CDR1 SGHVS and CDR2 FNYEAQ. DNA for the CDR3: TGTGCCAGCAGCTTAGGTCCGGCAAATCGTGAAGCTTTCTTT. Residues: CASSLGPANREAFF.

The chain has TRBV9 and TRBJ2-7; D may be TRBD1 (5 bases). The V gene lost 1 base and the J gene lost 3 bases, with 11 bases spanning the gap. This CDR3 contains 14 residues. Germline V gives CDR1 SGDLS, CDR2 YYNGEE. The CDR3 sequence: CASSVTSGNYEQYF. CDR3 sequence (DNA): TGTGCCAGCAGCGTAACTTCAGGGAACTACGAGCAGTACTTC.

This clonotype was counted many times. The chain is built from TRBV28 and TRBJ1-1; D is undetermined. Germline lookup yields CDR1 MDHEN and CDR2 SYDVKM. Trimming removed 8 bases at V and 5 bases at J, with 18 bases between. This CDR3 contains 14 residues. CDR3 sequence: CASHGRPGRTEAFF. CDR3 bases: TGTGCCAGCCACGGACGGCCGGGGAGGACTGAAGCTTTCTTT.